The sequence of this T cell receptor beta chain was determined in a study of PD-1 blockade in classical Hodgkin lymphoma. Deletions cut 2 bases from V and 5 bases from J, with 11 bases between. CDR1 and CDR2 (germline): SGHNT, YYREEE (reference sequence). The CDR3 is 13 residues long. Sequencing was performed with immunoSEQ multiplex PCR; in TCRdb, only in-frame clones are kept and a portion is missing. The sample has under 30,000 clones; more than 65% are singletons. Broader study findings: It was reported that newly diagnosed patients had less baseline TCR diversity than healthy donors. By C4D1, CD4+ diversity increased significantly, especially in complete responders. Complete responders' baseline diversity resembled that of newly diagnosed patients.

Every patient had relapsed following autologous stem cell transplantation, and cohorts differed in brentuximab vedotin exposure. As to this clone: The antigen is not known.

The V gene is TRBV5-4, the J gene TRBJ2-7; no firm D call. The sequence was obtained from a human donor with classical Hodgkin lymphoma. Specimen: peripheral blood mononuclear cells (PBMCs), collected before the second cycle of nivolumab. The CDR3 sequence is CASSFGSANEQYF. In nucleotides, the CDR3 is TGTGCCAGCAGCTTCGGGTCGGCGAACGAGCAGTACTTC.